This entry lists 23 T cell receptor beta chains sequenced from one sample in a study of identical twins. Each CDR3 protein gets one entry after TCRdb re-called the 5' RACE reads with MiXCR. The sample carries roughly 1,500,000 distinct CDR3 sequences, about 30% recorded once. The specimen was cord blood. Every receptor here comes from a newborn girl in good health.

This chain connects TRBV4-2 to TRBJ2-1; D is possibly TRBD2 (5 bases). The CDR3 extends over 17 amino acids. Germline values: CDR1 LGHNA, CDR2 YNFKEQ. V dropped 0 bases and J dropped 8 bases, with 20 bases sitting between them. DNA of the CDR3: TGTGCCAGCAGCCAAGATGGCGGGTTCGGGTATTACGATGAGCAGTTCTTC. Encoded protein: CASSQDGGFGYYDEQFF.

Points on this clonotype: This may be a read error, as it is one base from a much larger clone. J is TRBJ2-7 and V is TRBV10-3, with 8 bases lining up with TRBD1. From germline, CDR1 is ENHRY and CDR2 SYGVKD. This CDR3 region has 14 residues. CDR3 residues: CAVSEPTGAYEQYF. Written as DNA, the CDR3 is TGTGCCGTCAGTGAGCCGACAGGGGCCTACGAGCAGTACTTC.

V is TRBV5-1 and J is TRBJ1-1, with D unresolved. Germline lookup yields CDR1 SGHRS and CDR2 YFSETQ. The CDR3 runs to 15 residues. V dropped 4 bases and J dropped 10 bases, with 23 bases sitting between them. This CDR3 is CASSLATWGSERAFF. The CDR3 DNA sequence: TGCGCCAGCAGCCTCGCCACGTGGGGTTCTGAAAGAGCTTTCTTT.

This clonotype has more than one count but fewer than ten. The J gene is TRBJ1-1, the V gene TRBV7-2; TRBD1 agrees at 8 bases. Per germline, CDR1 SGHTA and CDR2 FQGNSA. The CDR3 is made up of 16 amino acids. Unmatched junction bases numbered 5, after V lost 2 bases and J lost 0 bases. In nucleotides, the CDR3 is TGTGCCAGCAGCTTAACAGGGGGTTTTTTGAACACTGAAGCTTTCTTT. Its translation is CASSLTGGFLNTEAFF.

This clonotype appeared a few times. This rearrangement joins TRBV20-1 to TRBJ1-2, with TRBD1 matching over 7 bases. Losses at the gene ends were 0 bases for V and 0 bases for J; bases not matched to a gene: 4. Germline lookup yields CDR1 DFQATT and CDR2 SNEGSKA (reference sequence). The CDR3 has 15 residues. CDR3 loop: CSARDIQGANYGYTF. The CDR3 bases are TGCAGTGCTAGAGATATCCAGGGGGCTAACTATGGCTACACCTTC.

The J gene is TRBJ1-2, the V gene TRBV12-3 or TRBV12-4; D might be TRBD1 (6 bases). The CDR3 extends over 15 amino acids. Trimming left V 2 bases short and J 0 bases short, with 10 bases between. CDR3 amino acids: CASSLRQEANYGYTF. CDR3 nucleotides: TGTGCCAGCAGTTTAAGACAGGAAGCTAACTATGGCTACACCTTC.

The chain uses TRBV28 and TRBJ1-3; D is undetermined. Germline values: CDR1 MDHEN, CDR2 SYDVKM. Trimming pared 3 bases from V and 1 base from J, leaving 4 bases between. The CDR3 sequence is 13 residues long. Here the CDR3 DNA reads TGTGCCAGCAGTTTTAGGTCTGGAAACACCATATATTTT. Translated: CASSFRSGNTIYF. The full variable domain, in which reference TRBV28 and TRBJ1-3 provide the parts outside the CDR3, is DVKVTQSSRYLVKRTGEKVFLECVQDMDHENMFWYRQDPGLGLRLIYFSYDVKMKEKGDIPEGYSVSREKKERFSLILESASTNQTSMYLCASSFRSGNTIYFGEGSWLTVV.

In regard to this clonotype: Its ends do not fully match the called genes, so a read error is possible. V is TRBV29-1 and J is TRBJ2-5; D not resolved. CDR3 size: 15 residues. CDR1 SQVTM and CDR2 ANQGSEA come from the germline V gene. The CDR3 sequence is CGVEGSNLRLDEQYF. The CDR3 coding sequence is TGCGGCGTTGAAGGGTCGAACCTCCGATTGGATGAGCAGTACTTC.

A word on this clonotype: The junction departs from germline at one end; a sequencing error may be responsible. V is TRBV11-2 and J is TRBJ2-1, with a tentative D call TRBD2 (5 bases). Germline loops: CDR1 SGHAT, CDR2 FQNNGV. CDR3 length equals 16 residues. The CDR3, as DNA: TGTGCCAGCAGCTTATGGTTGGCGGGCTCCTACAATGAGCGGTTCTTC. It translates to CASSLWLAGSYNERFF.

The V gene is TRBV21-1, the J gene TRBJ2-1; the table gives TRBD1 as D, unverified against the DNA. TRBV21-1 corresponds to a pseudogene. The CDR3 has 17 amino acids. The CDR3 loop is CASSTAARVDTSNEQFF. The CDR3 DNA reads TGTGCCAGCAGCACCGCGGCCAGGGTCGATACGTCCAATGAGCAGTTCTTC.

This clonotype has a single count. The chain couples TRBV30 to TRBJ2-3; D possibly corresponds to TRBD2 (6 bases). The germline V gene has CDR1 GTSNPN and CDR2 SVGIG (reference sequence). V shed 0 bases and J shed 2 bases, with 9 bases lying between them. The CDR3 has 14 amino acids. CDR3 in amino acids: CAWSVAGNTDTQYF. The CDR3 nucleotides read TGTGCCTGGAGTGTAGCGGGTAACACAGATACGCAGTATTTT.

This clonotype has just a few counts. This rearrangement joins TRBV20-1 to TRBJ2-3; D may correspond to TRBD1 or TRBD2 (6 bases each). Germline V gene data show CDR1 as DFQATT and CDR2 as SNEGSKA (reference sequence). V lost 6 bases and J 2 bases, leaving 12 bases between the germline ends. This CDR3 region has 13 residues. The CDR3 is CSAPAGHTDTQYF. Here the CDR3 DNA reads TGCAGTGCCCCGGCGGGACACACAGATACGCAGTATTTT.

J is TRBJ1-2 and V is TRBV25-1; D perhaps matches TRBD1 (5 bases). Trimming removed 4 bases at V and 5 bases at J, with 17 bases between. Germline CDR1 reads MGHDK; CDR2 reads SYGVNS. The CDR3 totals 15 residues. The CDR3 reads CASSVGGVDLYGYTF. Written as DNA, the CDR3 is TGTGCCAGCAGTGTTGGGGGTGTGGACCTTTATGGCTACACCTTC.

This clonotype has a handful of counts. The DNA for the CDR3 is TGTGCCAGCAGCTTAGGGGTCCAGCGGAATCAGCCCCAGCATTTT. Translated, it gives CASSLGVQRNQPQHF. The chain recombines TRBV7-9 with TRBJ1-5; D remains unclear. Germline V gene lookup returns CDR1 SEHNR and CDR2 FQNEAQ (reference sequence). The CDR3 contains 15 residues. Trimming stripped 1 base from V and 4 bases from J, with 11 bases between. The whole variable domain, remainder taken from reference TRBV7-9 and TRBJ1-5, is DTGVSQNPRHKITKRGQNVTFRCDPISEHNRLYWYRQTLGQGPEFLTYFQNEAQLEKSRLLSDRFSAERPKGSFSTLEIQRTEQGDSAMYLCASSLGVQRNQPQHFGDGTRLSIL.

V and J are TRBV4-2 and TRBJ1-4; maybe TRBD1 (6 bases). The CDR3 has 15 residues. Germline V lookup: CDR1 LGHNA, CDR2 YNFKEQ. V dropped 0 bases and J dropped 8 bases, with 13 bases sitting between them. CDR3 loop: CASSQEWGAGEKLFF. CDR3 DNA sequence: TGTGCCAGCAGCCAAGAATGGGGGGCTGGGGAAAAACTGTTTTTT.

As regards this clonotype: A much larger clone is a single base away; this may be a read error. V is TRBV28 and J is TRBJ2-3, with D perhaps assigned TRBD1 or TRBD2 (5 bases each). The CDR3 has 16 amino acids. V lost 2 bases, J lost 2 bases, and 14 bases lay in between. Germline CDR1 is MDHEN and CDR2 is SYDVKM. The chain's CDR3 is CASSLKGRGYTDTQYF. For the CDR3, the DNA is TGTGCCAGCAGTTTAAAGGGACGAGGTTACACAGATACGCAGTATTTT.

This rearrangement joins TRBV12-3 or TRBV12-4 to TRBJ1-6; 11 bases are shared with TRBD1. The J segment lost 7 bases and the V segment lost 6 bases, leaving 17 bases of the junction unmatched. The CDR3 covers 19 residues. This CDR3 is CASSPGPSPGQGGNSPLHF. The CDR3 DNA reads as TGTGCCAGCAGCCCAGGGCCATCACCGGGACAGGGGGGGAATTCACCCCTCCACTTT.

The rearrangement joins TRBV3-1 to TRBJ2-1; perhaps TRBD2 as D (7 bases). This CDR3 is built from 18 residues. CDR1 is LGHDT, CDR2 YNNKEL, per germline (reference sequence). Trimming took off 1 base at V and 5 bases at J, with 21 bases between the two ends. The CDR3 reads CASSQVILAGAPDNEQFF. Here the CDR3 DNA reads TGTGCCAGCAGCCAAGTTATTCTGGCGGGGGCGCCGGACAATGAGCAGTTCTTC.

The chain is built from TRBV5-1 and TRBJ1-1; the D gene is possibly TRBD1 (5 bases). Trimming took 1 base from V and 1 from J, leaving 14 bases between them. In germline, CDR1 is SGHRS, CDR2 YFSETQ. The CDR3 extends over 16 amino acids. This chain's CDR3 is CASSLIQGTQNTEAFF. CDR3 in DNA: TGCGCCAGCAGCTTGATCCAGGGCACTCAGAACACTGAAGCTTTCTTT.

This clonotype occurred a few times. The CDR3 loop reads CASSVASGAAYEQYF. CDR3 DNA: TGTGCCAGCAGCGTAGCTAGCGGGGCCGCCTACGAGCAGTACTTC. The J gene is TRBJ2-5, the V gene TRBV9; 9 bases agree with TRBD2. The closer fit of TRBJ2-7 to the DNA end suggests the J call may be wrong. The length of the CDR3 is 15 residues. CDR1 is SGDLS and CDR2 is YYNGEE in the germline V gene.

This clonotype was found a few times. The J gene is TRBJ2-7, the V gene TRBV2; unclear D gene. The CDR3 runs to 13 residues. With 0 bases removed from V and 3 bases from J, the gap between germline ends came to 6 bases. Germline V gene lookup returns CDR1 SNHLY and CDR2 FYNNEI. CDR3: CASSEAFLYEQYF. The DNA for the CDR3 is TGTGCCAGCAGTGAAGCATTTCTCTACGAGCAGTACTTC.

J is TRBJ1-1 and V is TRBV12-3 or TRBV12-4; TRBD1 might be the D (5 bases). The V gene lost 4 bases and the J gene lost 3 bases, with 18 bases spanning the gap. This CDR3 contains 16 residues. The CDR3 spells CASSSLLGVGDTEAFF. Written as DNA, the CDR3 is TGTGCCAGCAGTTCCCTTCTAGGGGTCGGGGACACTGAAGCTTTCTTT.

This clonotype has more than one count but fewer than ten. The CDR3 is CASSSTGQVEKLFF. In DNA form, the CDR3 reads TGTGCCAGCAGCAGTACGGGACAAGTAGAAAAACTGTTTTTT. The rearrangement joins TRBV2 to TRBJ1-4; TRBD1 is a possible D gene (6 bases). This CDR3 is built from 14 residues. Trimming removed 6 bases at V and 8 bases at J, with 16 bases between. Germline CDR1 is SNHLY and CDR2 is FYNNEI.